A single sample is the source of the 20 T cell receptor beta chains below, sequenced in a study of cytomegalovirus exposure and HLA in healthy donors. PCR amplification relied on 60 Vbeta primers (plus 13 Jbeta primers). Assay used: immunoSEQ multiplex PCR; TCRdb lists only in-frame clones, some missing. This table holds approximately 110,000 clones. The sequenced sample was PBMCs. The receptors stem from a man in his thirties or forties in good health and CMV-seronegative.

This chain uses TRBV5-1 with TRBJ2-2, with TRBD1 matching over 8 bases. Germline assignment: CDR1 SGHRS and CDR2 YFSETQ. V shed 1 base, J shed 1 base, and the junction held 3 bases outside the gene matches. CDR3 length: 16 residues. The CDR3, as DNA: TGCGCCAGCAGCTTGTCCGGGACAGGGAACACCGGGGAGCTGTTTTTT. It encodes CASSLSGTGNTGELFF.

The CDR3 spells CASSFRDRAGELFF. In DNA form, the CDR3 reads TGTGCCAGCAGCTTCCGAGACAGGGCCGGGGAGCTGTTTTTT. The chain combines TRBV7-2 with TRBJ2-2; 7 positions agree with TRBD1. The ends lost 3 bases at V and 6 bases at J; junction bases unmatched: 4. The CDR3 extends over 14 amino acids. Germline-derived CDR1 and CDR2 are SGHTA and FQGNSA.

With regard to this clone: The junction shows a germline mismatch at one end, possibly a read error. V and J are TRBV28 and TRBJ2-7; D perhaps matches TRBD2 (5 bases). This CDR3 has 14 amino acids. Germline V gives CDR1 MDHEN, CDR2 SYDVKM. The CDR3 DNA reads TGTGCCAGCAGTTTGTCGGGGAGAAGTCCCGAGCCGTACTTC. As protein: CASSLSGRSPEPYF.

This chain uses TRBV7-2 with TRBJ2-3, with 8 bases identical to TRBD2. The CDR3 runs to 15 residues. Germline lookup yields CDR1 SGHTA and CDR2 FQGNSA. Losses at the gene ends were 3 bases for V and 2 bases for J; bases not matched to a gene: 4. The CDR3 is CASSFGGGHTDTQYF. CDR3 bases: TGTGCCAGCAGCTTCGGCGGGGGGCACACAGATACGCAGTATTTT.

This rearrangement joins TRBV5-1 to TRBJ1-4, with D possibly being TRBD1 (5 bases). This CDR3 comprises 14 residues. Trimming removed 1 base from V and 5 bases from J, with 9 bases in between. Germline-derived CDR1 and CDR2 are SGHRS and YFSETQ. The CDR3 reads CASSLSRANEKLFF. CDR3 nucleotides: TGCGCCAGCAGCTTGTCCAGGGCCAATGAAAAACTGTTTTTT.

The chain employs TRBV5-4 and TRBJ1-2; possible D gene TRBD1, 6 bases. Germline CDR1 SGHNT, CDR2 YYREEE (reference sequence). The germline V and J ends were trimmed by 7 bases and 0 bases, with 13 bases remaining between them. The CDR3 is 14 residues long. The CDR3 nucleotides read TGTGCCAGCCTAGACAGGACCACTAACTATGGCTACACCTTC. Its protein is CASLDRTTNYGYTF.

This chain links TRBV5-4 with TRBJ1-1; the match to TRBD1 covers 7 bases. The V and J ends lost 0 bases and 8 bases, in that order; junction bases with no gene match: 1. This CDR3 contains 12 residues. Germline V gives CDR1 SGHNT, CDR2 YYREEE (reference sequence). The CDR3 protein is CASSLGQGEAFF. CDR3 in DNA: TGTGCCAGCAGCTTGGGACAGGGAGAAGCTTTCTTT.

The chain joins TRBV13 to TRBJ1-6; TRBD1 matches 7 bases. J lost 5 bases, V lost 8 bases, and 6 bases had no gene match. The length of the CDR3 is 14 residues. Germline V gene sequence: CDR1 PRHDT, CDR2 FYEKMQ (reference sequence). DNA for the CDR3: TGTGCCAGCGGCCCCAGGGGGAATAATTCACCCCTCCACTTT. The encoded protein is CASGPRGNNSPLHF.

The chain recombines TRBV18 with TRBJ1-1; TRBD1 matches at 8 bases. This CDR3 comprises 15 residues. The V gene end was trimmed by 3 bases and the J gene end by 0 bases; junction bases not matched to a gene: 3. CDR1 is KGHSH and CDR2 is LQKENI in the germline V gene. In DNA form, the CDR3 reads TGTGCCAGCTCACCTCGGACAGGGTTGAACACTGAAGCTTTCTTT. This translates into CASSPRTGLNTEAFF. Together with reference TRBV18 and TRBJ1-1, the CDR3 gives the full variable domain: NAGVMQNPRHLVRRRGQEARLRCSPMKGHSHVYWYRQLPEEGLKFMVYLQKENIIDESGMPKERFSAEFPKEGPSILRIQQVVRGDSAAYFCASSPRTGLNTEAFFGQGTRLTVV.

The rearrangement joins TRBV5-1 to TRBJ2-5; 10 positions agree with TRBD2. CDR1 and CDR2 from the germline V gene are SGHRS and YFSETQ. The CDR3 contains 17 residues. V lost 6 bases, J lost 5 bases, and 16 bases stayed unmatched. The CDR3 here is CASTLGWSGGAGETQYF. The CDR3 DNA is TGCGCCAGCACCCTAGGATGGAGCGGGGGGGCCGGCGAGACCCAGTACTTC.

The DNA for the CDR3 is TGTGCCAGCAGCCTCCTAGGAGATACGCAGTATTTT. Translation gives CASSLLGDTQYF. The V call is TRBV5-4, the J call TRBJ2-3; D is ambiguous. The CDR3 length is 12 residues. Trimming took 4 bases from V and 5 from J, leaving 8 bases between them. Germline V gene sequence: CDR1 SGHNT, CDR2 YYREEE (reference sequence).

The chain has TRBV19 and TRBJ1-2; TRBD1 agrees at 7 bases. This CDR3 region has 14 residues. V lost 1 base to trimming and J lost 3 bases; unmatched junction nucleotides: 2. Germline values: CDR1 LNHDA, CDR2 SQIVND (reference sequence). The chain's CDR3 is CASSIVTGYYGYTF. The CDR3 nucleotides read TGTGCCAGTAGTATAGTGACAGGGTACTATGGCTACACCTTC.

This chain joins TRBV13 and TRBJ1-2; a possible D gene is TRBD1 (6 bases). Trimming removed 2 bases from V and 4 bases from J, with 11 bases in between. CDR1 and CDR2 from the germline V gene are PRHDT and FYEKMQ (reference sequence). CDR3 length equals 14 residues. The CDR3 DNA sequence: TGTGCCAGCAGCTTAAGGGGGTCCCCCTATGGCTACACCTTC. Protein: CASSLRGSPYGYTF.

The rearrangement uses TRBV5-1 and TRBJ2-5, with 7 bases lining up with TRBD1. With the DNA end fitting TRBJ2-7 better, the J assignment may be wrong. CDR1 is SGHRS, CDR2 YFSETQ, per germline. The CDR3 runs 14 residues. CDR3 protein: CASSFTGAAYEQYF. Written as DNA, the CDR3 is TGCGCCAGCAGCTTTACAGGGGCCGCCTACGAGCAGTACTTC.

V and J are TRBV6-5 and TRBJ1-2; tentatively, D is TRBD1 (6 bases). Germline values: CDR1 MNHEY, CDR2 SVGAGI. This CDR3 has 15 amino acids. V lost 5 bases and J lost 3, with 16 bases in between. The CDR3 nucleotides read TGTGCCAGCAGTCGGGATAGGACAGACCACTATGGCTACACCTTC. Protein sequence: CASSRDRTDHYGYTF.

CDR3: CASSYRARGTEAFF. CDR3 DNA: TGTGCCAGCAGCTACCGGGCCCGGGGCACTGAAGCTTTCTTT. J is TRBJ1-1 and V is TRBV5-4; D remains unclear. Germline V gene sequence: CDR1 SGHNT, CDR2 YYREEE (reference sequence). The CDR3 contains 14 residues. Trimming left V 3 bases short and J 4 bases short, with 13 bases between.

V gene TRBV6-5 combines with J gene TRBJ2-5; a weak D match, TRBD2 (5 bases). The CDR3 runs to 14 residues. CDR1 is MNHEY, CDR2 SVGAGI, per germline. V was shortened by 6 bases and J by 0 bases, with 11 bases between the two germline ends. As DNA, the CDR3 is TGTGCCAGCAGCTCGGGGATTAACCAAGAGACCCAGTACTTC. Translation gives CASSSGINQETQYF.

The chain has TRBV15 and TRBJ1-1; TRBD1 matches 9 bases. V lost 3 bases and J lost 5; bases outside the gene matches: 7. The CDR3 runs to 15 residues. CDR1 and CDR2 (germline): LNHNV, YYDKDF (reference sequence). CDR3 in DNA: TGTGCCACCAGCAGGGACTACAGGGGGCGGACTGAAGCTTTCTTT. The encoded protein is CATSRDYRGRTEAFF.

The rearrangement uses TRBV7-2 and TRBJ1-1; the D is unclear. The V end was cut by 0 bases, the J end by 6 bases, with 8 bases between. This CDR3 region has 13 residues. The germline V gene encodes CDR1 SGHTA and CDR2 FQGNSA. In DNA, the CDR3 is TGTGCCAGCAGCTTAGCGCACCAGGCTGAAGCTTTCTTT. It is translated as CASSLAHQAEAFF.

V usage is TRBV5-1 and J usage is TRBJ2-3; 9 nucleotides align to TRBD2. Unmatched junction bases numbered 2, after V lost 0 bases and J lost 0 bases. Per germline, CDR1 SGHRS and CDR2 YFSETQ. The CDR3 loop spans 16 amino acids. CDR3 residues: CASSLGLAASTDTQYF. The CDR3 DNA reads TGCGCCAGCAGCTTGGGACTAGCGGCTAGCACAGATACGCAGTATTTT. The variable domain in full, completed from reference TRBV5-1 and TRBJ2-3, reads KAGVTQTPRYLIKTRGQQVTLSCSPISGHRSVSWYQQTPGQGLQFLFEYFSETQRNKGNFPGRFSGRQFSNSRSEMNVSTLELGDSALYLCASSLGLAASTDTQYFGPGTRLTVL.